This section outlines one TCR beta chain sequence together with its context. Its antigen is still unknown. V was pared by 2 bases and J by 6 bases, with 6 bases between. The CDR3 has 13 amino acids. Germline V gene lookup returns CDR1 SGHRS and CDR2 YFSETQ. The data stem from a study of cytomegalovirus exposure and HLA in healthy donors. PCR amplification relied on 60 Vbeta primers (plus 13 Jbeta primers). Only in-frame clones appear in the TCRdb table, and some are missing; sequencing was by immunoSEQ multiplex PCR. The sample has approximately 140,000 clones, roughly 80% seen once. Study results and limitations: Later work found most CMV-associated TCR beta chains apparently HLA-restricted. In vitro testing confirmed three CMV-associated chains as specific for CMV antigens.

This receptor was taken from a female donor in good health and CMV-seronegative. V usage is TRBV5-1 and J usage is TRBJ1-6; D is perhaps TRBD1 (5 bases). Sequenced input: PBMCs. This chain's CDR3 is CASSFDSNSPLHF. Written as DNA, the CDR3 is TGCGCCAGCAGCTTCGACAGTAATTCACCCCTCCACTTT.